A selection of T cell receptor beta chains follows, all from one sample in a study of T cell repertoires in cytomegalovirus infection. TCRdb analysed the reads with MiXCR anew, one entry per CDR3 protein. Seen here are approximately 260,000 distinct CDR3 sequences, about 20% observed once, and the top ten hold under 25%. What these receptors recognize is not known. The source material was cultured PBMCs, sampled from culture after CMV antigen stimulation. These TCRs come from a human donor in good health (CMV status not recorded). Some clones in this sample may be carry-over from other donors' samples. Both conserved end residues are trimmed from each CDR3. The D gene is left open where the match is weak. Part of the rows lack a size; the others show once, few, many or a class for expanded clones.

clone size	V gene	J gene	CDR3 length	D gene	CDR3 protein
few	TRBV27	TRBJ2-1	11	-	ASSFSGDNEQF
many	TRBV7-9	TRBJ1-4	13	-	ASSSNMGVNEKLF
-	TRBV5-4	TRBJ2-7	13	TRBD2	ASSLRLAGSYEQY
-	TRBV4-1	TRBJ2-1	14	TRBD2	ASSHTSGIPYNGQF
-	TRBV28	TRBJ2-7	11	-	ASSPDGPYEQY
-	TRBV20-1	TRBJ2-7	13	-	SAREFGGVPYEQY
few	TRBV5-4	TRBJ1-2	13	-	ASSLPDRSGYGYT
few	TRBV12-3/TRBV12-4	TRBJ1-1	13	-	ASSLGGHRSTEAF
many	TRBV7-2	TRBJ1-2	11	-	ASSLNWVYGYT
many	TRBV7-2	TRBJ2-1	13	TRBD2	ASSLGSSGNYEQF
-	TRBV2	TRBJ2-3	12	-	ANLRGGRTDTQY
few	TRBV4-1	TRBJ2-1	14	TRBD2	ASSRPGLAGYNEQF
few	TRBV6-2/TRBV6-3	TRBJ1-4	12	TRBD1	ASISPGQNEKLF
-	TRBV7-6	TRBJ2-6	13	-	ASSRVLGGANVLT
few	TRBV19	TRBJ1-1	15	TRBD1	ASSMRQGGGLRTEAF
many	TRBV7-2	TRBJ1-2	16	-	ASSPARTVWGAKDGYT
many	TRBV28	TRBJ1-1	11	-	ASSRQVLPEAF
few	TRBV5-1	TRBJ2-7	11	-	ASRRDPDYEQY
few	TRBV5-1	TRBJ2-7	13	-	ASSFGPRDHYEQY
many	TRBV7-2	TRBJ2-1	11	-	ASSPGTHNEQF
few	TRBV29-1	TRBJ1-2	11	TRBD1	SVSGQGKDGYT
-	TRBV10-2	TRBJ2-7	12	-	ASSERSGAHEQY
-	TRBV27	TRBJ2-1	13	TRBD2	ASSLMGRAYNEQF
few	TRBV7-3	TRBJ1-6	12	-	ASRDQGYNSPLH
many	TRBV7-2	TRBJ2-3	10	-	ASRPTADTQY
-	TRBV6-5	TRBJ2-7	12	TRBD2	ASSRGGWAYEQY
-	TRBV19	TRBJ1-6	13	TRBD1	ASSPGQVLNSPLH
few	TRBV7-9	TRBJ1-1	13	TRBD1	ASSFATGGSTEAF
few	TRBV11-2	TRBJ2-5	13	-	ASSLVWGNQETQY
-	TRBV24-1	TRBJ2-2	13	TRBD2	ATSDHPGRAGELF